This entry lists 3 T cell receptor beta chains sequenced from one sample in a study of patients and donors after allogeneic stem cell transplantation. TCRdb re-called the RT-PCR reads through MiXCR, storing one row per CDR3 protein. The sample holds roughly 880,000 distinct CDR3 sequences, about a sixth seen once. Sequencing input: blood, either unsorted or a sorted T cell fraction (not recorded which). All receptors derive from a human donor who was either an allogeneic HSCT recipient or a stem cell or donor lymphocyte infusion donor (not recorded which). It is not recorded whose cells these are; they may come from a transplant donor.

CDR3 bases: TGCGCCAGCAGCTCACGCGGGGGGGAAGGAGATACGCAGTATTTT. Its translation is CASSSRGGEGDTQYF. The J gene is TRBJ2-3, the V gene TRBV4-3; 9 bases are a match to TRBD2. The CDR3 consists of 15 residues. The V segment lost 5 bases and the J segment 5 bases; nucleotides outside the gene matches: 8. Per the germline V gene, CDR1 is LGHNA and CDR2 is YSLEER.

In its sample, this clonotype was seen a few times. The chain links TRBV5-1 to TRBJ2-7; D is possibly TRBD2 (5 bases). Germline V gene sequence: CDR1 SGHRS, CDR2 YFSETQ. The CDR3 loop spans 14 amino acids. V was shortened by 2 bases and J by 2 bases, with 11 bases between the two germline ends. The CDR3 DNA sequence: TGCGCCAGCAGCTTTGAGTTGCGGGCCTACGAGCAGTACTTC. Amino acids: CASSFELRAYEQYF.

This chain links TRBV12-3 or TRBV12-4 with TRBJ2-3, with D perhaps assigned TRBD1 or TRBD2 (6 bases each). The V gene lost 5 bases and the J gene lost 1 base, with 19 bases spanning the gap. The CDR3 sequence is 17 residues long. CDR3 nucleotide sequence: TGTGCCAGCAGTCCCGAGCTCTGGGGGGCGGGCACAGATACGCAGTATTTT. Translation: CASSPELWGAGTDTQYF.